This TCR beta chain emerged from a study of graft-versus-host responses after intestinal transplantation (dated by TCRdb to 2020 to 2022). About the study as a whole: Recipients received multivisceral, liver-intestinal, or isolated intestinal transplants. Anti-thymocyte globulin induction was given to all recipients, followed by maintenance tacrolimus and steroids for 2 to 4 years. Alloreactive clones were identified by sequencing pre-transplant mixed lymphocyte reaction products and comparing them with unstimulated pre-transplant donor and recipient T cells. Bulk TCR-beta CDR3 sequencing was used to track graft-versus-host and host-versus-graft alloreactive T cell clones in the graft, circulation and bone marrow after intestinal transplantation. Samples from a few later patients were sequenced in-house on an Illumina MiSeq with MiXCR processing rather than by the commercial service. A peak of at least 4% donor T cells among recipient peripheral blood mononuclear cells was the definition used for donor T cell macrochimerism. Of the 20 to 25 intestinal transplant recipients enrolled in the cohort, one of whom was a retransplant, a few patients without pretransplant specimens were excluded. Results and caveats for the whole study, not just this receptor: Conclusions were limited by the relatively low number and heterogeneity of intestinal transplant patients. High GvH to HvG T cell clonal ratios were observed in the allografts of patients with donor T cell macrochimerism. Early after transplant, peak levels of circulating GvH clones were associated with declines in HvG clones. GvH clones were detected in recipient bone marrow, and some appeared earlier in ileal mucosa or blood, consistent with an intestinal mucosal origin.

Receptors were amplified or captured by the immunoSEQ multiplex PCR assay. For most patients, genomic DNA was subjected to high-throughput TCR-beta CDR3 sequencing by Adaptive Biotechnologies. As for the original processing: Adaptive's ImmunoSEQ software supplied the TCR sequencing data for around 19 patients, while MiXCR and VDJtools were used to process a few other patients. CDR3 nucleotide sequences shared between donor and recipient were removed because their origin could not be assigned. Alloreactive clones required at least 2-fold expansion over unstimulated cells and minimum CFSE-low frequency of 0.002% (template counts) or 0.001% (read counts). A clone was considered mappable if detected in the sequenced pre-transplant spleen, lymph node, or MLR CFSE-low populations of the donor or recipient. Cumulative frequency of alloreactive clones was calculated as a percentage of all sequences weighted by copy number. Entries here come from immuneACCESS through TCRdb and include only in-frame sequences with V and J called. Some clones fail to appear in such tables; in the studies checked, an unresolved V gene covers under half of the shortfall, and the cause of the remainder is unknown. For V, J and clone size, that table is used; D and trimming come from the DNA. The sample table lists around 2,500 clones, roughly 95% of them with a count of one. Of the sample, about 1.5% is held by the ten largest clones.

In the first month after transplant, blood samples were collected up to 4 times, and after that at least monthly when available. CDR1 and CDR2 are drawn from the germline V gene: SGHAT, FQNNGV. The CDR3 has 15 amino acids, counting the end cysteine and phenylalanine. The retained sequence is limited to the CDR3, 45 bases, with the frame set at the first base. Germline trimming: 7 bases from V, 0 bases from J; junction bases outside gene matches: 4. This clone was detected only once. Its antigen remains undetermined. No base quality information exists; no much larger clone differs at one position. The rearranged segments are TRBV11-2 and TRBJ2-1; TRBD2 matches 9 bases in the middle. The source material was PBMCs, sampled around 19 days after intestinal transplant. The clonotype was recovered from a human patient who received an intestinal transplant, so some T cells may come from the graft donor. The bases are TGTGCCAGCACCGAAGCGGGGGGCTCCTACAATGAGCAGTTCTTC. The resulting protein is CASTEAGGSYNEQFF.